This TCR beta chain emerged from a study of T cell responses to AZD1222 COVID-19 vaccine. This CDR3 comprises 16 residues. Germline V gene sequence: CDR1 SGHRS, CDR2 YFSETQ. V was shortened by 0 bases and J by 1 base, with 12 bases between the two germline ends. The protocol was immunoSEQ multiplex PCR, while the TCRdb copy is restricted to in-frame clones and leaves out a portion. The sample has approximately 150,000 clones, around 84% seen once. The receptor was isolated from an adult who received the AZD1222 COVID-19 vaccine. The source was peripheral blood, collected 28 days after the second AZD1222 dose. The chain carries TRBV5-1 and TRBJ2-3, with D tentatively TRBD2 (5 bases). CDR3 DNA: TGCGCCAGCAGCTTGGAAGGCGGGCGGGGCACAGATACGCAGTATTTT. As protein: CASSLEGGRGTDTQYF.